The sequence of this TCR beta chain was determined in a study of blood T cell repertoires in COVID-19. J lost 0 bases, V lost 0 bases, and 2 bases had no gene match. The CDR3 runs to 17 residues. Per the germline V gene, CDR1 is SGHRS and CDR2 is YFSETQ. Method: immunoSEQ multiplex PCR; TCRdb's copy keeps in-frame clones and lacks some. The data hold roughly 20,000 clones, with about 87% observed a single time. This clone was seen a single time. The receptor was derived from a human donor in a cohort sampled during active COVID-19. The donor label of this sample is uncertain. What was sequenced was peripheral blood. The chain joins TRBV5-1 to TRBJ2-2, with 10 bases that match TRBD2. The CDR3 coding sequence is TGCGCCAGCAGCTTGGGGACTAGCGGCCCGAACACCGGGGAGCTGTTTTTT. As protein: CASSLGTSGPNTGELFF.